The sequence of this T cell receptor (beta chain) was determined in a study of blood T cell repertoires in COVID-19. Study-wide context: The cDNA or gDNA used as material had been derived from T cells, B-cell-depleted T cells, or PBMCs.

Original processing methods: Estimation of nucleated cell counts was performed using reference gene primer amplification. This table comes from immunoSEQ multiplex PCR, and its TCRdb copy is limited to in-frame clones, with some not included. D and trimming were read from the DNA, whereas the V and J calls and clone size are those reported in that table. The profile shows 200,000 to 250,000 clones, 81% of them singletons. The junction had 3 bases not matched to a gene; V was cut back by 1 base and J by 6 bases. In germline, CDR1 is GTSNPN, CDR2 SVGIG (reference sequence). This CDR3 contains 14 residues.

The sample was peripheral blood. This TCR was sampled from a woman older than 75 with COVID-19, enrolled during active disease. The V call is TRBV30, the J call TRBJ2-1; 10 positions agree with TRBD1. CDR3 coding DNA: TGTGCCTGGAGTGGAGACAGGGGGCTCAATGAGCAGTTCTTC. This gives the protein CAWSGDRGLNEQFF.